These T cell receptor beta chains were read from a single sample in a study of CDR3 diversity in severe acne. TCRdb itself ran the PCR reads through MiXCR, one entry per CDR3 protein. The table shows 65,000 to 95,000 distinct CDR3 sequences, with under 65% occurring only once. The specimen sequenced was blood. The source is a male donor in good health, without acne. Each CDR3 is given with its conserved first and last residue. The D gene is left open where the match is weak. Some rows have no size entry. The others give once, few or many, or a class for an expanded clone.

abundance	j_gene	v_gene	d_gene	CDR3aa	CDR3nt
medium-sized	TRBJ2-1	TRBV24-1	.	CATSPRVASNEQFF	TGTGCCACCAGCCCTCGGGTTGCGTCTAATGAGCAGTTCTTC
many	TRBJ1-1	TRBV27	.	CASSQGSTEAFF	TGTGCCAGCAGTCAGGGGAGCACTGAAGCTTTCTTT
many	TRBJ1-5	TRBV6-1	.	CASSEGLNQPQHF	TGTGCCAGCAGTGAAGGGTTAAATCAGCCCCAGCATTTT
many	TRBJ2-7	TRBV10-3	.	CAITDLGGNEQYF	TGTGCCATCACGGACCTGGGCGGGAACGAGCAGTACTTC
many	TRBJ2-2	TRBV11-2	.	CASSSDPTGELFF	TGTGCCAGCAGCTCTGACCCGACCGGGGAGCTGTTTTTT
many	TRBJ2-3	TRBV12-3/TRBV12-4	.	CASSFGGPKDTQYF	TGTGCCAGCAGTTTCGGGGGGCCGAAGGATACGCAGTATTTT
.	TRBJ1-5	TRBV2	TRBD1	CASSGDRAGNQPQHF	TGTGCCAGCAGTGGGGACAGGGCTGGCAATCAGCCCCAGCATTTT
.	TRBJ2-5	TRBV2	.	CASSEARQGQETQYF	TGTGCCAGCAGTGAAGCTAGGCAGGGCCAAGAGACCCAGTACTTC
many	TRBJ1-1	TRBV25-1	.	CASSESSSYREAAFF	TGTGCCAGCAGTGAATCCAGCTCCTACAGGGAGGCAGCTTTCTTT
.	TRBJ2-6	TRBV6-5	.	CASRGGSGANVLTF	TGTGCCAGCAGAGGGGGTTCAGGGGCCAACGTCCTGACTTTC
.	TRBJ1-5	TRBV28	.	CASSVIVPSGSNQPQHF	TGTGCCAGCAGCGTCATAGTCCCATCGGGAAGCAATCAGCCCCAGCATTTT
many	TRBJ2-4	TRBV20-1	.	CSARDVGAAKNIQYF	TGCAGTGCTAGAGATGTGGGGGCGGCCAAAAACATTCAGTACTTC
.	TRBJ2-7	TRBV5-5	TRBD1	CASSLSVNRGLDEQYF	TGTGCCAGCAGCTTATCCGTGAACAGGGGGCTCGACGAGCAGTACTTC
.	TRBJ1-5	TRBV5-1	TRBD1	CASSPGTGFRQPQHF	TGCGCCAGCAGCCCCGGGACAGGGTTCAGGCAGCCCCAGCATTTT
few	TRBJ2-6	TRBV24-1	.	CATSESGANVLTF	TGTGCCACCAGTGAGTCTGGGGCCAACGTCCTGACTTTC
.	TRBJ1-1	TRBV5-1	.	CASSLEGGGDTEAFF	TGCGCCAGCAGCTTGGAGGGAGGGGGGGACACTGAAGCTTTCTTT
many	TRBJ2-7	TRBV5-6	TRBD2	CASSPSGVLYEQYF	TGTGCCAGCAGCCCTAGCGGGGTCCTCTACGAGCAGTACTTC
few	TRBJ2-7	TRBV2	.	CASREGREQYF	TGTGCCAGCAGGGAGGGGAGGGAGCAGTACTTC
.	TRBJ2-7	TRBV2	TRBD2	CASRREGPRYEQYF	TGTGCCAGCAGAAGGGAGGGCCCTAGGTACGAGCAGTACTTC
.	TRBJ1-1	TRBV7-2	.	CASTSVGGLNTEAFF	TGTGCCAGCACCTCAGTGGGGGGCCTTAACACTGAAGCTTTCTTT
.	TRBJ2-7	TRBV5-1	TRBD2	CASSQEGLAGVAYEQYF	TGCGCCAGCAGCCAGGAGGGACTAGCGGGAGTGGCCTACGAGCAGTACTTC
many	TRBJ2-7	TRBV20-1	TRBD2	CSARASGTSSYEQYF	TGCAGTGCTAGAGCTAGCGGGACTAGCTCCTACGAGCAGTACTTC
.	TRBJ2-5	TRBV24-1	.	CATSDPLWGRETQYF	TGTGCCACCAGTGATCCTCTTTGGGGACGAGAGACCCAGTACTTC
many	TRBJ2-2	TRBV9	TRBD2	CASSSPGGGQNTGELFF	TGTGCCAGCAGCTCCCCCGGGGGGGGACAGAACACCGGGGAGCTGTTTTTT
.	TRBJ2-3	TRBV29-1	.	CSVEMGWRDTQYF	TGCAGCGTTGAAATGGGTTGGAGGGATACGCAGTATTTT
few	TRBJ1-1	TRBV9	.	CASSVGGTNTEAFF	TGTGCCAGCAGCGTAGGGGGGACGAACACTGAAGCTTTCTTT
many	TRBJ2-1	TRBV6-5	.	CASSWQFNNEQFF	TGTGCCAGCAGTTGGCAGTTTAATAATGAGCAGTTCTTC
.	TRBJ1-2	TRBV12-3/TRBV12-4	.	CASSFRGSNYGYTF	TGTGCCAGCAGTTTTAGAGGGTCTAACTATGGCTACACCTTC
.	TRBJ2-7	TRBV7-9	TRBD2	CASSLGGGSYEQYF	TGTGCCAGCAGCTTAGGCGGGGGTTCCTACGAGCAGTACTTC
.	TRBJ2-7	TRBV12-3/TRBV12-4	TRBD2	CASTPSGPSYEQYF	TGTGCCAGCACCCCTAGCGGTCCGTCCTACGAGCAGTACTTC
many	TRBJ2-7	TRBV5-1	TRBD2	CASSVVAGLAEVSYEQYF	TGCGCCAGCAGCGTGGTGGCTGGACTAGCGGAAGTCTCCTACGAGCAGTACTTC
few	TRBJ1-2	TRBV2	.	CASSPGEHGYTF	TGTGCCAGCAGTCCAGGGGAGCATGGCTACACCTTC
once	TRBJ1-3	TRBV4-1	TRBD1	CASSLYPGQGSGNTIYF	TGCGCCAGCAGCCTCTACCCGGGACAGGGCTCTGGAAACACCATATATTTT
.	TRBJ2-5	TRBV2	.	CASSEVPALGTQYF	TGTGCCAGCAGTGAAGTACCAGCGTTGGGGACCCAGTACTTC
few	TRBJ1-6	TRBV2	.	CASTPGRYNSPLHF	TGTGCCAGCACCCCGGGACGGTATAATTCACCCCTCCACTTT
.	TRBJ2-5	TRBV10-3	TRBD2	CAISGGLAGVETQYF	TGTGCCATCAGTGGGGGACTAGCGGGAGTGGAGACCCAGTACTTC
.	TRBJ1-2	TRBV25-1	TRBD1	CASSPRATGDYGYTF	TGTGCCAGCAGTCCCAGGGCGACAGGGGACTATGGCTACACCTTC
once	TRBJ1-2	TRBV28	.	CAIQNIAGYTF	TGTGCCATCCAAAATATAGCTGGCTACACCTTC
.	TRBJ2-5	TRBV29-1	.	CSVQGNTGETQYF	TGCAGCGTTCAGGGGAACACCGGGGAGACCCAGTACTTC
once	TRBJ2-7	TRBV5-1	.	CASSPARGEGYEQYF	TGCGCCAGCAGCCCCGCTCGCGGGGAAGGTTACGAGCAGTACTTC
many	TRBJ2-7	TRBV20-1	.	CSAGGTGDIIKLTYEQYF	TGCAGTGCCGGGGGTACAGGGGATATCATTAAACTTACCTACGAGCAGTACTTC
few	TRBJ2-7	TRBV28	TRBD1	CASSLSGTGSYEQYF	TGTGCCAGCAGCCTATCCGGGACAGGCTCCTACGAGCAGTACTTC
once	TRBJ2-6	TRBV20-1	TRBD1	CSTRDGGQIASGANVLTF	TGCAGCACCAGGGATGGGGGACAGATTGCCTCTGGGGCCAACGTCCTGACTTTC
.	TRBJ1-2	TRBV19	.	CASSETGRGYGYTF	TGTGCCAGTAGCGAGACTGGGAGAGGCTATGGCTACACCTTC
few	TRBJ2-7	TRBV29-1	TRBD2	CSVQSISGTSGNYEQYF	TGCAGCGTCCAATCTATCTCCGGGACTAGCGGGAACTACGAGCAGTACTTC
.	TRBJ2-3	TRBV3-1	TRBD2	CASSQDTGTSNQPQYF	TGCGCCAGCAGCCAAGACACCGGGACTAGCAATCAGCCCCAGTATTTT
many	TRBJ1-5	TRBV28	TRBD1	CASSPTEGANQPQHF	TGTGCCAGCAGTCCTACCGAGGGGGCAAATCAGCCCCAGCATTTT
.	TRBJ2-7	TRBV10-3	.	CAIRKETGFGEQYF	TGTGCCATCAGGAAAGAGACAGGTTTCGGCGAGCAGTACTTC
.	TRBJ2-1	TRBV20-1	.	CSARDRVNEQFF	TGCAGTGCTAGAGACAGGGTTAATGAGCAGTTCTTC
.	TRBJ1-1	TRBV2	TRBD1	CASRQTGISTEAFF	TGTGCCAGCAGGCAGACAGGGATTTCGACTGAAGCTTTCTTT
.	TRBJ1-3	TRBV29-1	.	CSVEAGPGRPSGNTIYF	TGCAGCGTTGAAGCGGGGCCAGGCCGACCCTCTGGAAACACCATATATTTT
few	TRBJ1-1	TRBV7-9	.	CASSDSSGRGVF	TGTGCCAGCAGCGATTCCTCAGGTAGAGGGGTCTTT
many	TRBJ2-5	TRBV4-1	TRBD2	CASSQAWGLAGDQETQYF	TGCGCCAGCAGCCAAGCGTGGGGACTAGCGGGGGACCAAGAGACCCAGTACTTC
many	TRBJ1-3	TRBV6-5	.	CASSYFRGSGNTIYF	TGTGCCAGCAGTTACTTTCGGGGATCTGGAAACACCATATATTTT
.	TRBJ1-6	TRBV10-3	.	CASSYSVDSPLHF	TGTGCCAGCAGTTACTCGGTTGATTCACCCCTCCACTTT
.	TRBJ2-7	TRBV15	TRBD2	CATSRVVAGPYEQYF	TGTGCCACCAGCAGAGTGGTAGCGGGACCCTACGAGCAGTACTTC
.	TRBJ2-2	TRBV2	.	CASSRDQTGELFF	TGTGCCAGCAGTAGGGACCAGACCGGGGAGCTGTTTTTT
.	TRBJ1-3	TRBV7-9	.	CASSLTEAGNTIYF	TGTGCCAGCAGCTTGACAGAAGCTGGAAACACCATATATTTT